These T cell receptor beta chains were read from a single sample in a study of blood T cell repertoires in COVID-19. The protocol was immunoSEQ multiplex PCR, while the TCRdb copy is restricted to in-frame clones and leaves out a portion. The sample consists of 200,000 to 250,000 clones, 85% to 90% of them appearing once. Sequencing input: peripheral blood. These receptors all stem from a woman in her forties or fifties with COVID-19, enrolled during active disease. The CDR3 runs from the conserved cysteine through the conserved F or W. The order of the fields is CDR3 protein, CDR3 DNA, D gene, J gene, clone size, V gene. The D gene is left open where the match is weak. Only part of the rows carry a size: once, few, many, or a class if the clone is expanded.

CDR3 protein: CASSFDSQETQYF; CDR3 DNA: TGTGCCAGCAGCTTTGACTCCCAAGAGACCCAGTACTTC; D gene: -; J gene: TRBJ2-5; clone size: -; V gene: TRBV7-7
CDR3 protein: CASSPMRTSGGADTQYF; CDR3 DNA: TGTGCCAGCAGCCCCATGAGGACTAGCGGGGGTGCGGATACGCAGTATTTT; D gene: TRBD2; J gene: TRBJ2-3; clone size: -; V gene: TRBV11-2
CDR3 protein: CASSRSSGNTIYF; CDR3 DNA: TGTGCCAGCAGTCGGAGCTCTGGAAACACCATATATTTT; D gene: -; J gene: TRBJ1-3; clone size: -; V gene: TRBV12-3/TRBV12-4
CDR3 protein: CASSPGHRAYEQYF; CDR3 DNA: TGTGCCAGCAGCCCAGGGCACCGGGCCTACGAGCAGTACTTC; D gene: -; J gene: TRBJ2-7; clone size: -; V gene: TRBV9
CDR3 protein: CSVEGTGGNGYTF; CDR3 DNA: TGCAGCGTTGAAGGGACAGGGGGTAATGGCTACACCTTC; D gene: TRBD1; J gene: TRBJ1-2; clone size: -; V gene: TRBV29-1
CDR3 protein: CASSPDRTNQPQHF; CDR3 DNA: TGTGCCAGCAGCCCGGACAGAACTAATCAGCCCCAGCATTTT; D gene: -; J gene: TRBJ1-5; clone size: -; V gene: TRBV7-2
CDR3 protein: CAGGPGGTLFNYGYTF; CDR3 DNA: TGTGCCGGCGGGCCGGGAGGTACCCTCTTCAACTATGGCTACACCTTC; D gene: -; J gene: TRBJ1-2; clone size: -; V gene: TRBV2
CDR3 protein: CATSRDLRGLAGNTIYF; CDR3 DNA: TGTGCCACCAGCAGAGACCTCAGGGGGCTAGCTGGAAACACCATATATTTT; D gene: TRBD1; J gene: TRBJ1-3; clone size: once; V gene: TRBV15
CDR3 protein: CASSLVSAQGLNTEAFF; CDR3 DNA: TGTGCCAGCAGCTTAGTTTCAGCACAGGGATTGAACACTGAAGCTTTCTTT; D gene: -; J gene: TRBJ1-1; clone size: -; V gene: TRBV11-3
CDR3 protein: CASSADRGDHEKLFF; CDR3 DNA: TGTGCCAGCAGCGCGGACAGGGGGGATCATGAAAAACTGTTTTTT; D gene: TRBD1; J gene: TRBJ1-4; clone size: -; V gene: TRBV11-2
CDR3 protein: CASKGVRGGGNQETQYF; CDR3 DNA: TGTGCCAGCAAGGGAGTGCGGGGGGGCGGTAACCAAGAGACCCAGTACTTC; D gene: TRBD2; J gene: TRBJ2-5; clone size: -; V gene: TRBV2
CDR3 protein: CASSLSGGNQPQHF; CDR3 DNA: TGTGCCAGCAGCCTAAGCGGGGGTAACCAGCCCCAGCATTTT; D gene: -; J gene: TRBJ1-5; clone size: many; V gene: TRBV3-1/TRBV3-2
CDR3 protein: CASSLNRWHEQFF; CDR3 DNA: TGTGCCAGCAGCTTAAACAGGTGGCATGAGCAGTTCTTC; D gene: -; J gene: TRBJ2-1; clone size: many; V gene: TRBV7-3
CDR3 protein: CAITGHWRGGADEQYF; CDR3 DNA: TGTGCCATCACGGGGCATTGGCGGGGGGGCGCGGACGAGCAGTACTTC; D gene: TRBD2; J gene: TRBJ2-7; clone size: -; V gene: TRBV10-3
CDR3 protein: CASSYSTGGQLYGYTF; CDR3 DNA: TGTGCCAGCAGTTACTCGACAGGGGGCCAACTCTATGGCTACACCTTC; D gene: TRBD1; J gene: TRBJ1-2; clone size: -; V gene: TRBV6-5
CDR3 protein: CASSQERGQPQHF; CDR3 DNA: TGCGCCAGCAGCCAAGAGAGAGGTCAGCCCCAGCATTTT; D gene: -; J gene: TRBJ1-5; clone size: once; V gene: TRBV4-3
CDR3 protein: CASSESLGEETQYF; CDR3 DNA: TGTGCCAGCAGTGAGTCACTAGGTGAAGAGACCCAGTACTTC; D gene: -; J gene: TRBJ2-5; clone size: -; V gene: TRBV6-1
CDR3 protein: CATSAGGSYTF; CDR3 DNA: TGTGCCACCAGCGCGGGGGGAAGCTACACCTTC; D gene: -; J gene: TRBJ1-2; clone size: -; V gene: TRBV15
CDR3 protein: CASRGYSGTSGQGASYNEQFF; CDR3 DNA: TGCGCCAGCAGAGGATACTCCGGGACTAGCGGACAGGGAGCCTCCTACAATGAGCAGTTCTTC; D gene: TRBD2; J gene: TRBJ2-1; clone size: -; V gene: TRBV5-1
CDR3 protein: CASSEGEGSYNSPLHF; CDR3 DNA: TGTGCCAGCAGTGAAGGGGAGGGGTCCTATAATTCACCCCTCCACTTT; D gene: -; J gene: TRBJ1-6; clone size: -; V gene: TRBV6-1
CDR3 protein: CAWIGARGRNTGELFF; CDR3 DNA: TGTGCCTGGATCGGTGCCAGGGGGCGAAACACCGGGGAGCTGTTTTTT; D gene: TRBD1; J gene: TRBJ2-2; clone size: -; V gene: TRBV30
CDR3 protein: CASSPGLQAEAFF; CDR3 DNA: TGTGCCAGCTCACCTGGTCTGCAGGCTGAAGCTTTCTTT; D gene: -; J gene: TRBJ1-1; clone size: -; V gene: TRBV18
CDR3 protein: CATEGFGQETQYF; CDR3 DNA: TGTGCCACCGAAGGTTTCGGGCAAGAGACCCAGTACTTC; D gene: -; J gene: TRBJ2-5; clone size: -; V gene: TRBV24-1
CDR3 protein: CASTIRGGGYNEQFF; CDR3 DNA: TGTGCCAGCACCATACGAGGGGGGGGCTACAATGAGCAGTTCTTC; D gene: -; J gene: TRBJ2-1; clone size: -; V gene: TRBV7-2
CDR3 protein: CASSPPRALSNQPQHF; CDR3 DNA: TGTGCCAGCAGCCCTCCGAGAGCACTTAGCAATCAGCCCCAGCATTTT; D gene: -; J gene: TRBJ1-5; clone size: -; V gene: TRBV7-2
CDR3 protein: CASRREGGNNSPLHF; CDR3 DNA: TGTGCCAGTAGGAGAGAAGGGGGCAATAATTCACCCCTCCACTTT; D gene: TRBD1; J gene: TRBJ1-6; clone size: few; V gene: TRBV19
CDR3 protein: CASSLRDRFYEQYF; CDR3 DNA: TGTGCCAGCAGCCTCCGGGACAGGTTCTACGAGCAGTACTTC; D gene: TRBD1; J gene: TRBJ2-7; clone size: -; V gene: TRBV27
CDR3 protein: CASSLGLSSTDTQYF; CDR3 DNA: TGTGCCAGCAGCTTGGGACTCTCGTCCACAGATACGCAGTATTTT; D gene: -; J gene: TRBJ2-3; clone size: -; V gene: TRBV5-4
CDR3 protein: CASSLSSWAGLRGYTF; CDR3 DNA: TGTGCCAGCAGTTTATCGTCTTGGGCAGGCTTGCGTGGCTACACCTTC; D gene: -; J gene: TRBJ1-2; clone size: once; V gene: TRBV27
CDR3 protein: CAWKNINTEAFF; CDR3 DNA: TGTGCCTGGAAAAACATTAACACTGAAGCTTTCTTT; D gene: -; J gene: TRBJ1-1; clone size: -; V gene: TRBV30
CDR3 protein: CASSRDSQPQHF; CDR3 DNA: TGTGCCAGCAGCCGGGACAGCCAGCCCCAGCATTTT; D gene: TRBD1; J gene: TRBJ1-5; clone size: -; V gene: TRBV27
CDR3 protein: CASSPTGTGGSPQHF; CDR3 DNA: TGTGCCAGCAGCCCCACCGGGACAGGGGGATCGCCCCAGCATTTT; D gene: TRBD1; J gene: TRBJ1-5; clone size: -; V gene: TRBV6-5
CDR3 protein: CASSQFPRAAGRSTDTQYF; CDR3 DNA: TGTGCCAGCAGCCAGTTTCCTAGGGCCGCGGGGCGATCCACAGATACGCAGTATTTT; D gene: -; J gene: TRBJ2-3; clone size: -; V gene: TRBV3-1/TRBV3-2
CDR3 protein: CASSMGQGTFYEQYF; CDR3 DNA: TGCGCCAGCAGCATGGGGCAGGGTACGTTCTACGAGCAGTACTTC; D gene: -; J gene: TRBJ2-7; clone size: -; V gene: TRBV5-1
CDR3 protein: CASSATGTSGGREQFF; CDR3 DNA: TGTGCCAGCAGCGCAACCGGGACTAGCGGGGGGAGGGAGCAGTTCTTC; D gene: TRBD2; J gene: TRBJ2-1; clone size: -; V gene: TRBV9
CDR3 protein: CATSAQSHNEQFF; CDR3 DNA: TGTGCCACCAGTGCACAGTCCCACAATGAGCAGTTCTTC; D gene: -; J gene: TRBJ2-1; clone size: -; V gene: TRBV24-1
CDR3 protein: CASSYDNYEQYF; CDR3 DNA: TGTGCCAGCAGTTACGACAACTACGAGCAGTACTTC; D gene: -; J gene: TRBJ2-7; clone size: -; V gene: TRBV6-2/TRBV6-3
CDR3 protein: CASTLWRNEQYF; CDR3 DNA: TGTGCCAGCACGTTGTGGAGAAACGAGCAGTACTTC; D gene: -; J gene: TRBJ2-7; clone size: -; V gene: TRBV5-8
CDR3 protein: CASIPGTLDGTEAFF; CDR3 DNA: TGTGCCAGCATACCGGGAACACTCGATGGGACTGAAGCTTTCTTT; D gene: -; J gene: TRBJ1-1; clone size: -; V gene: TRBV28
CDR3 protein: CASSVAQGRAEAFF; CDR3 DNA: TGTGCCAGCAGCGTAGCTCAGGGGCGGGCTGAAGCTTTCTTT; D gene: -; J gene: TRBJ1-1; clone size: -; V gene: TRBV9
CDR3 protein: CASRTRQGGYNEQFF; CDR3 DNA: TGTGCCAGCAGGACAAGACAGGGGGGTTACAATGAGCAGTTCTTC; D gene: TRBD1; J gene: TRBJ2-1; clone size: -; V gene: TRBV7-2
CDR3 protein: CASSQRGGNQPQHF; CDR3 DNA: TGTGCCAGCAGCCAACGGGGAGGGAATCAGCCCCAGCATTTT; D gene: -; J gene: TRBJ1-5; clone size: -; V gene: TRBV16
CDR3 protein: CASSGTGLNTGELFF; CDR3 DNA: TGCGCCAGCAGTGGAACAGGGCTGAACACCGGGGAGCTGTTTTTT; D gene: -; J gene: TRBJ2-2; clone size: -; V gene: TRBV5-1
CDR3 protein: CASSGFQGMNTEAFF; CDR3 DNA: TGTGCCAGCAGTGGATTCCAGGGTATGAACACTGAAGCTTTCTTT; D gene: -; J gene: TRBJ1-1; clone size: -; V gene: TRBV2
CDR3 protein: CASSETSGPHEQYF; CDR3 DNA: TGCGCCAGCAGCGAAACTAGCGGGCCCCACGAGCAGTACTTC; D gene: TRBD2; J gene: TRBJ2-7; clone size: -; V gene: TRBV5-1
CDR3 protein: CASSPLGTGYGEQYF; CDR3 DNA: TGTGCCAGCAGCCCGTTGGGGACAGGTTATGGCGAGCAGTACTTC; D gene: TRBD1; J gene: TRBJ2-7; clone size: -; V gene: TRBV11-3
CDR3 protein: CASSRLAGVYTGELFF; CDR3 DNA: TGTGCCAGCAGCAGACTAGCGGGGGTCTACACCGGGGAGCTGTTTTTT; D gene: TRBD2; J gene: TRBJ2-2; clone size: -; V gene: TRBV2
CDR3 protein: CASSLDGSSGNTIYF; CDR3 DNA: TGTGCCAGCAGCTTAGACGGGAGCTCTGGAAACACCATATATTTT; D gene: -; J gene: TRBJ1-3; clone size: -; V gene: TRBV7-2
CDR3 protein: CASSQGTGWVYGYTF; CDR3 DNA: TGTGCCAGCAGCCAAGGAACAGGATGGGTCTATGGCTACACCTTC; D gene: -; J gene: TRBJ1-2; clone size: -; V gene: TRBV3-1/TRBV3-2
CDR3 protein: CASSPRSGNTEAFF; CDR3 DNA: TGTGCCAGCAGCCCCCGGTCCGGGAACACTGAAGCTTTCTTT; D gene: -; J gene: TRBJ1-1; clone size: -; V gene: TRBV3-1/TRBV3-2
CDR3 protein: CASSRLAGGIRSSTDTQYF; CDR3 DNA: TGTGCCAGCAGTCGACTAGCGGGGGGAATTAGGTCAAGCACAGATACGCAGTATTTT; D gene: TRBD2; J gene: TRBJ2-3; clone size: -; V gene: TRBV2
CDR3 protein: CAWTSGVSSYNEQFF; CDR3 DNA: TGTGCCTGGACTAGCGGGGTTAGCTCCTACAATGAGCAGTTCTTC; D gene: TRBD2; J gene: TRBJ2-1; clone size: -; V gene: TRBV30
CDR3 protein: CASSSGGHNNEQFF; CDR3 DNA: TGTGCCAGCAGTTCGGGGGGGCACAACAATGAGCAGTTCTTC; D gene: TRBD2; J gene: TRBJ2-1; clone size: -; V gene: TRBV27
CDR3 protein: CASSPGYRLDTQYF; CDR3 DNA: TGTGCCAGCAGCCCGGGATACAGGTTAGATACGCAGTATTTT; D gene: -; J gene: TRBJ2-3; clone size: -; V gene: TRBV6-2/TRBV6-3
CDR3 protein: CASSTSGGAFDEQFF; CDR3 DNA: TGTGCCAGCAGTACCAGCGGGGGGGCCTTCGATGAGCAGTTCTTC; D gene: TRBD2; J gene: TRBJ2-1; clone size: -; V gene: TRBV7-8
CDR3 protein: CASSHPLVGGSTDTQYF; CDR3 DNA: TGCGCCAGCAGCCATCCCCTGGTAGGGGGAAGCACAGATACGCAGTATTTT; D gene: -; J gene: TRBJ2-3; clone size: once; V gene: TRBV4-1
CDR3 protein: CASSRIAGTGGPTGELFF; CDR3 DNA: TGTGCCAGCAGCCGTATTGCCGGGACAGGGGGCCCCACCGGGGAGCTGTTTTTT; D gene: TRBD1; J gene: TRBJ2-2; clone size: few; V gene: TRBV5-5
CDR3 protein: CASSQAVGMANYGYTF; CDR3 DNA: TGCGCCAGCAGCCAAGCCGTCGGGATGGCTAACTATGGCTACACCTTC; D gene: -; J gene: TRBJ1-2; clone size: -; V gene: TRBV4-3
CDR3 protein: CASSLGRGSSTEAFF; CDR3 DNA: TGTGCCAGCAGCTTAGGCAGGGGTTCTTCGACTGAAGCTTTCTTT; D gene: -; J gene: TRBJ1-1; clone size: -; V gene: TRBV13
CDR3 protein: CASSLLWETNTEAFF; CDR3 DNA: TGTGCCAGCAGCTTACTTTGGGAGACCAACACTGAAGCTTTCTTT; D gene: -; J gene: TRBJ1-1; clone size: once; V gene: TRBV7-2